The subject of this entry is one T cell receptor (beta chain). Its antigen is still unknown. This sample stems from a study of T cells after yellow fever vaccination. Study results and limitations: Peaking faster, on day 5 versus 15, the secondary response was nonetheless weaker.

TCRdb redid the calling of the 5' RACE reads with MiXCR, one entry per CDR3 protein. The repertoire holds some 120,000 distinct CDR3 sequences, with 8.4% as singletons. Per germline, CDR1 SGHTA and CDR2 FQGNSA. Trimming pared 4 bases from V and 6 bases from J, leaving 10 bases between. The CDR3 length is 12 residues. Source: CD8+ T cells sorted from PBMCs, taken 45 days after the yellow fever booster vaccination. This chain uses TRBV7-2 with TRBJ2-7, with D perhaps assigned TRBD1 or TRBD2 (6 bases each). The source of this sequence is a young man who received the YFV17D yellow fever vaccine. This CDR3 is CASSWGAGEQYF. CDR3 DNA: TGTGCCAGCAGCTGGGGGGCCGGCGAGCAGTACTTC. Full variable domain (missing parts from reference TRBV7-2 and TRBJ2-7): GAGVSQSPSNKVTEKGKDVELRCDPISGHTALYWYRQSLGQGLEFLIYFQGNSAPDKSGLPSDRFSAERTGGSVSTLTIQRTQQEDSAVYLCASSWGAGEQYFGPGTRLTVT.